The source of this T cell receptor beta chain is a study of T-cell memory formation after mild COVID-19. Study background: TCR clusters were largely donor specific. Study-wide points: Clones that contracted from day 15 to 85 were balanced CD4/CD8, while later expanders leaned CD4+.

Employing constant-segment primers, 5'RACE generated TCR alpha and TCR beta cDNA libraries bearing sample barcodes and UMIs. One entry per CDR3 protein, called by TCRdb with MiXCR from the 5' RACE reads. The table includes 450,000 or so distinct CDR3 sequences, about 19% detected once. Unmatched junction bases numbered 5, after V lost 6 bases and J lost 0 bases. There are 16 residues in the CDR3. Germline CDR1 reads SQVTM; CDR2 reads ANQGSEA. This clonotype was observed a handful of times. Its antigen remains unidentified. V is TRBV29-1 and J is TRBJ2-1; 13 bases align to TRBD2. The sample taken for sequencing was PBMCs or a T cell subset sorted from them (not recorded which). This receptor was identified in an adult woman who had mild COVID-19 (a few samples of this study predate the infection). Cell type and time point are not known. The DNA for the CDR3 is TGCAGCGTCAGGGGACTAGCGGGGAACTCCTACAATGAGCAGTTCTTC. Translated, it gives CSVRGLAGNSYNEQFF.